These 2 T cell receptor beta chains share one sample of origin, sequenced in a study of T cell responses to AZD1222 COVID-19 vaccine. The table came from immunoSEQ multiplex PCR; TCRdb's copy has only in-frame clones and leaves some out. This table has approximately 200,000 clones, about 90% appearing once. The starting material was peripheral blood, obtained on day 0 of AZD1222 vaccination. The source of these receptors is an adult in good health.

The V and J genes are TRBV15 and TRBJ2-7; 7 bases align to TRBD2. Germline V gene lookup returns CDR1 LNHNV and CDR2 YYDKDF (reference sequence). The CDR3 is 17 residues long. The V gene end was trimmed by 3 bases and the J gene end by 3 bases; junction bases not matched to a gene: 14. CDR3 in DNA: TGTGCCACCAGCAGGATTCGCGGGGGTTCCAACCACTACGAGCAGTACTTC. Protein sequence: CATSRIRGGSNHYEQYF.

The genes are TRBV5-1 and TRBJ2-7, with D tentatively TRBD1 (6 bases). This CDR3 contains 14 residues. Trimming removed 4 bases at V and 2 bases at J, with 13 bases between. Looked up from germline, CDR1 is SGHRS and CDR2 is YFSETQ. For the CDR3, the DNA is TGCGCCAGCAGCGCCACAGGGCCCGCCTACGAGCAGTACTTC. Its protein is CASSATGPAYEQYF.